This T cell receptor beta chain was recovered during a study of prognosis after radiotherapy for stage I lung cancer. Study-level background: The study deemed all of its non-small cell lung cancer patients medically inoperable. Seven patients had squamous cell carcinoma and approximately 12 had adenocarcinoma.

The CDR3 runs 13 residues. Germline-derived CDR1 and CDR2 are GTSNPN and SVGIG (reference sequence). CDR3 of TCR beta was amplified from genomic DNA via a two-round multiplex PCR. The first round of PCR was done with primers that matched each TRBV and TRBJ gene. Second-round PCR used universal primers. TCRdb recomputed calls from the multiplex PCR reads with MiXCR, one row per CDR3 protein. The data hold tens of thousands of distinct CDR3 sequences, with roughly 30% observed a single time. Researchers took 4.5 to 7 milliliters of peripheral blood at each of two time points. At least ten counts were recorded for this clonotype. At one boundary the junction diverges from the germline segment, which might be a read error.

The starting material was PBMCs, obtained before or after stereotactic body radiation therapy (not recorded which). The chain links TRBV30 to TRBJ2-1, with TRBD2 matching 10 bases. This receptor was identified in a donor at least 50 years old with non-small cell lung cancer. The CDR3 sequence: CAWSRGLAQDERF. The CDR3 nucleotides are TGTGCCTGGAGTAGGGGACTAGCGCAAGACGAACGCTTC.